The text below deals with one T cell receptor (beta chain). Its cognate antigen is unknown. Trimming removed 2 bases at V and 1 base at J, with 14 bases between. The CDR3 is made up of 16 amino acids. CDR1 is SGHTA, CDR2 FQGTGA, per germline. This specimen belongs to a study of T cells in Graves' hyperthyroidism and ophthalmopathy. Study-level background: Upon initial diagnosis and before any treatment, peripheral blood was collected.

Ahead of any ophthalmopathy symptoms, the blood sample was obtained at the first diagnosis of hyperthyroidism. Regarding the study as a whole: Ophthalmopathy, as predicted by the model, came a median 6.5 months after the prediction.

RNA transcripts served as the template for amplifying TCR beta CDR3 regions. First-round RT-PCR of the TCR CDR3 relied on the HTBI primer set. One entry per CDR3 protein, called by TCRdb with MiXCR from the multiplex PCR reads. The sample consists of approximately 620,000 distinct CDR3 sequences, about 14% of them appearing once. This chain uses TRBV7-3 with TRBJ1-1; D possibly corresponds to TRBD1 (6 bases). The source material was blood. This clonotype was sampled from a woman in her 30s with Graves' hyperthyroidism that later progressed to Graves' ophthalmopathy. As DNA, the CDR3 is TGTGCCAGCAGCTTATATGCGGGGGCTTGGAACACTGAAGCTTTCTTT. The encoded protein is CASSLYAGAWNTEAFF.